The 30 T cell receptor beta chains below were found in one sample sequenced in a study of T cells expressing NK-cell markers. TCRdb reprocessed the 5' RACE reads; each CDR3 protein has one entry and no DNA is given. The table for this sample gives about 180,000 distinct CDR3 sequences. Sequences were obtained from blood T cells: a sorted CD56 or NKG2C T cell subset, CD4+ or CD8+ T cells, or bulk PBMC T cells (not recorded which). These receptors came from a woman aged 18-70 years in good health.

The chain carries TRBV27 and TRBJ1-2; TCRdb gives TRBD1 as the D gene, but with no DNA this cannot be confirmed. Germline V gene data show CDR1 as MNHEY and CDR2 as SMNVEV (reference sequence). This CDR3 contains 13 residues. The CDR3 loop is CASSAHRLGGYTF.

The rearrangement links TRBV5-4 to TRBJ2-1. Looked up from germline, CDR1 is SGHNT and CDR2 is YYREEE (reference sequence). The CDR3 loop spans 14 amino acids. CDR3: CASSLSLDYNEQFF.

CDR3 residues: CASSQTNGMKQPQHF. This sequence joins TRBV4-1 and TRBJ1-5. Germline V gives CDR1 MGHRA, CDR2 YSYEKL. The CDR3 is made up of 15 amino acids.

The rearrangement uses TRBV5-1 and TRBJ1-6; absent DNA, TCRdb's TRBD1 call cannot be checked. Germline V lookup: CDR1 SGHRS, CDR2 YFSETQ. This CDR3 spans 15 amino acids. CDR3 in amino acids: CASSPGRTDNSPLHF.

V usage is TRBV15 and J usage is TRBJ1-6. CDR1 is LNHNV and CDR2 is YYDKDF in the germline V gene (reference sequence). The length of the CDR3 is 15 residues. Here the CDR3 reads CATSGGSSYNSPLHF.

The chain employs TRBV20-1 and TRBJ1-3. The CDR3 is made up of 12 amino acids. Germline CDR1 DFQATT, CDR2 SNEGSKA (reference sequence). CDR3 in amino acids: CSASPSGNTIYF.

CDR3 residues: CSATTGWTGELFF. The V call is TRBV20-1, the J call TRBJ2-2; TCRdb designates TRBD1, a call that cannot be tested without DNA. The CDR3 runs 13 residues. Germline assignment: CDR1 DFQATT and CDR2 SNEGSKA (reference sequence).

The chain joins TRBV12-3 or TRBV12-4 to TRBJ1-4. The CDR3 is 12 amino acids. The CDR3: CASSLVGNLLFF.

The rearrangement links TRBV14 to TRBJ1-2; TCRdb's assignment of TRBD1 cannot be checked, as there is no DNA. There are 15 residues in the CDR3. CDR1 SGHDN and CDR2 FVKESK come from the germline V gene. CDR3 sequence: CASSQDLGASYGYTF.

The chain is built from TRBV7-2 and TRBJ1-2; TCRdb names TRBD1, which stays unverified in the absence of DNA. The length of the CDR3 is 14 residues. Germline CDR1 and CDR2: SGHTA and FQGNSA. The CDR3 here is CASSLAAGTSGYTF. The full variable domain, with the rest looked up from reference TRBV7-2 and TRBJ1-2, is GAGVSQSPSNKVTEKGKDVELRCDPISGHTALYWYRQSLGQGLEFLIYFQGNSAPDKSGLPSDRFSAERTGGSVSTLTIQRTQQEDSAVYLCASSLAAGTSGYTFGSGTRLTVV.

The chain employs TRBV5-1 and TRBJ1-1. The germline gives CDR1 SGHRS, CDR2 YFSETQ. This CDR3 has 15 residues. CDR3 loop: CASSLDPREGGLAFF.

The chain is built from TRBV3-1 and TRBJ1-1; TCRdb lists TRBD1, though no DNA is available to test this call. CDR3 length: 15 amino acids. Germline-derived CDR1 and CDR2 are LGHDT and YNNKEL (reference sequence). The CDR3 here is CASSPKTGMNTEAFF.

This chain connects TRBV20-1 to TRBJ2-7. The CDR3 runs 15 residues. Germline CDR1 DFQATT, CDR2 SNEGSKA (reference sequence). CDR3 sequence: CSASLGLTPSYEQYF.

The genes are TRBV6-1 and TRBJ2-2; TCRdb selects TRBD2, and the lack of DNA leaves this call unchecked. CDR1 is MNHNS, CDR2 SASEGT, per germline. CDR3 length: 15 residues. The CDR3 region is CASSKGSGFTGELFF.

The rearrangement joins TRBV7-3 to TRBJ2-4; TCRdb gives TRBD1 as the D gene, but with no DNA this cannot be confirmed. Germline-derived CDR1 and CDR2 are SGHTA and FQGTGA. The CDR3 consists of 13 residues. CDR3 residues: CASSPGAGNIQYF.

V is TRBV18 and J is TRBJ1-1. Germline CDR1 and CDR2: KGHSH and LQKENI. The CDR3 consists of 13 residues. The CDR3 sequence: CASSPQLGAEAFF. The full variable domain, rest sourced from reference TRBV18 and TRBJ1-1, is NAGVMQNPRHLVRRRGQEARLRCSPMKGHSHVYWYRQLPEEGLKFMVYLQKENIIDESGMPKERFSAEFPKEGPSILRIQQVVRGDSAAYFCASSPQLGAEAFFGQGTRLTVV.

The chain has TRBV30 and TRBJ2-7; the D call from TCRdb, TRBD2, cannot be confirmed without DNA. This CDR3 comprises 13 residues. The V gene's germline CDR1 is GTSNPN and CDR2 SVGIG (reference sequence). CDR3 residues: CAWSVSAGSEQYF.

The chain uses TRBV6-1 and TRBJ1-5; TCRdb reports TRBD1, a call that lacks DNA to check it against. Looked up from germline, CDR1 is MNHNS and CDR2 is SASEGT. The length of the CDR3 is 15 residues. CDR3 in amino acids: CASRPTGNSNQPQHF.

The chain joins TRBV3-1 to TRBJ2-7; TCRdb outputs TRBD2, but without DNA this stays unchecked. This CDR3 is 16 amino acids long. From germline, CDR1 is LGHDT and CDR2 YNNKEL (reference sequence). The CDR3 spells CASSQAGSRPAGEQYF.

The chain carries TRBV12-3 or TRBV12-4 and TRBJ2-2; TCRdb proposes TRBD2, but this gene call is untestable without DNA. The CDR3 is 14 residues long. The CDR3 sequence: CASSWTSSGGELFF.

This chain joins TRBV5-1 and TRBJ1-1. The CDR3 extends over 14 amino acids. Germline-derived CDR1 and CDR2 are SGHRS and YFSETQ. The chain's CDR3 is CASSQTTTNTEAFF.

The V and J genes are TRBV6-1 and TRBJ2-1; absent DNA, TCRdb's TRBD2 call cannot be checked. The CDR3 is 14 amino acids. Germline CDR1 MNHNS, CDR2 SASEGT. Here the CDR3 reads CASSLPGTHNEQFF.

The chain combines TRBV7-9 with TRBJ1-3. Germline V gene data show CDR1 as SEHNR and CDR2 as FQNEAQ (reference sequence). CDR3 length equals 14 residues. This CDR3 reads CASSPGGSGNTIYF.

The rearrangement joins TRBV3-1 to TRBJ2-5; TCRdb's D call, TRBD1, is unchecked because there is no DNA. The germline CDR1 and CDR2 sequences are LGHDT and YNNKEL (reference sequence). The CDR3 totals 15 residues. The CDR3 sequence is CASSQQSRGEETQYF.

The chain recombines TRBV11-2 with TRBJ2-7; TCRdb's D call of TRBD2 is untestable without DNA. The CDR3 loop spans 14 amino acids. Germline V gives CDR1 SGHAT, CDR2 FQNNGV. CDR3 loop: CASRFRGLRDEQYF. Supplemented by reference TRBV11-2 and TRBJ2-7, the full variable domain reads EAGVAQSPRYKIIEKRQSVAFWCNPISGHATLYWYQQILGQGPKLLIQFQNNGVVDDSQLPKDRFSAERLKGVDSTLKIQPAKLEDSAVYLCASRFRGLRDEQYFGPGTRLTVT.

The rearrangement links TRBV11-2 to TRBJ2-7; TCRdb designates TRBD1, a call that cannot be tested without DNA. The germline V gene has CDR1 SGHAT and CDR2 FQNNGV. This CDR3 spans 14 amino acids. The CDR3: CASSLVGQRGEQYF.

This rearrangement joins TRBV7-8 to TRBJ2-7; the TRBD2 assignment by TCRdb is unverifiable without DNA. This CDR3 is built from 19 residues. Germline V CDR1 and CDR2: SGHVS, FQNEAQ. This CDR3 is CASSKRQNLGLASAYEQYF.

The chain links TRBV5-1 to TRBJ1-1. CDR3 length equals 13 residues. Germline V lookup: CDR1 SGHRS, CDR2 YFSETQ. This chain's CDR3 is CASSLVPLAEAFF.

The rearrangement uses TRBV3-1 and TRBJ2-7; without DNA, the TCRdb call of TRBD1 cannot be checked. CDR1 and CDR2 from the germline V gene are LGHDT and YNNKEL (reference sequence). This CDR3 comprises 15 residues. The CDR3 sequence: CASSQDDRFPYEQYF.

The chain has TRBV19 and TRBJ2-1; without DNA, the TCRdb call of TRBD1 cannot be checked. CDR1 is LNHDA, CDR2 SQIVND, per germline (reference sequence). CDR3 length: 15 amino acids. The CDR3 loop reads CASSATGTGNNEQFF.